A selection of T cell receptor beta chains follows, all from one sample in a study of cytomegalovirus exposure and HLA in healthy donors. Clones were sequenced by immunoSEQ multiplex PCR, and TCRdb holds only the in-frame ones, with some missing. The sample lists 68,000 or so clones, just under 80% seen once, with about 4.5% in the top ten. Sequencing was carried out using PBMCs. The receptors were gathered from a woman aged 25 to 45 in good health and CMV-seronegative. Each CDR3 is given with its conserved first and last residue. The D gene is left open where the match is weak. A row's size may be missing; if present it is once, few, many or a size class.

J gene | clone size | D gene | CDR3 length | V gene | CDR3 DNA | CDR3 protein
TRBJ2-5 | once | - | 14 | TRBV6-6 | TGTGCCAGCAGTTACTCTGGGGGGCAAGAGACCCAGTACTTC | CASSYSGGQETQYF
TRBJ1-5 | - | - | 14 | TRBV6-5 | TGTGCCAGCATTAAGGACAATAGCAATCAGCCCCAGCATTTT | CASIKDNSNQPQHF
TRBJ2-7 | - | TRBD1 | 15 | TRBV6-1 | TGTGCCAGCAGTAGCCGGGACAGGGGCTCCTACGAGCAGTACTTC | CASSSRDRGSYEQYF
TRBJ2-7 | - | - | 14 | TRBV4-3 | TGCGCCAGCAGCCAATGGGCCGGGAACTACGAGCAGTACTTC | CASSQWAGNYEQYF
TRBJ1-1 | - | - | 12 | TRBV28 | TGTGCCAGCGGGAGACTGTACACTGAAGCTTTCTTT | CASGRLYTEAFF
TRBJ2-3 | - | - | 14 | TRBV7-8 | TGTGCCAGCAGCTTAGTTTCCAGTACAGAGACGCAGTATTTT | CASSLVSSTETQYF
TRBJ1-1 | - | - | 15 | TRBV6-1 | TGTGCCAGCTTGGCAAATCTCATCATGAACACTGAAGCTTTCTTT | CASLANLIMNTEAFF
TRBJ1-2 | few | - | 14 | TRBV5-1 | TGCGCCAGCAGCCTGACAGATCCTAACTATGGCTACACCTTC | CASSLTDPNYGYTF
TRBJ2-7 | - | - | 15 | TRBV4-2 | TGTGCCAGCAGCCAATTATTGAGTACTACCTACGAGCAGTACTTC | CASSQLLSTTYEQYF
TRBJ2-7 | - | TRBD1 | 15 | TRBV10-2 | TGCGCCAGCAGTGACCCGGGACAGGGGCTGGCCGAGCAGTACTTC | CASSDPGQGLAEQYF
TRBJ1-1 | once | - | 14 | TRBV10-3 | TGTGCCATCAGTGAGTCCGCGGATAACACTGAAGCTTTCTTT | CAISESADNTEAFF
TRBJ1-2 | - | - | 14 | TRBV11-2 | TGTGCCAGCAGCTTAGAGGGGACTGCCTATGGCTACACCTTC | CASSLEGTAYGYTF
TRBJ1-5 | - | - | 14 | TRBV28 | TGTGCCAGCAGTTTATTGCAGGGTAATCAGCCCCAGCATTTT | CASSLLQGNQPQHF
TRBJ2-7 | - | TRBD1 | 16 | TRBV7-9 | TGTGCCAGCAGCTGGCCGGGACAGAGCAATATCTACGAGCAGTACTTC | CASSWPGQSNIYEQYF
TRBJ2-5 | - | - | 15 | TRBV6-5 | TGTGCCAGCAGTACACAGGGCCGGCTGGGGGAGACCCAGTACTTC | CASSTQGRLGETQYF
TRBJ1-2 | - | - | 13 | TRBV25-1 | TGTGCCAGCAGTGATACGATGGCCTATGGCTACACCTTC | CASSDTMAYGYTF
TRBJ1-1 | - | - | 15 | TRBV6-5 | TGTGCCAGCATCCGAAGCGGTTCGGGTGTACCTGAAGCTTTCTTT | CASIRSGSGVPEAFF
TRBJ1-6 | once | - | 15 | TRBV9 | TGTGCCAGCAGCGTATCGACAGCCCGTAATTCACCCCTCCACTTT | CASSVSTARNSPLHF
TRBJ2-1 | - | TRBD2 | 14 | TRBV6-5 | TGTGCCAGCAGTGGACTAGCGGGGGACAATGAGCAGTTCTTC | CASSGLAGDNEQFF
TRBJ1-1 | few | - | 11 | TRBV27 | TGTGCCAGTCGGGGGGGCACTGAAGCTTTCTTT | CASRGGTEAFF
TRBJ2-3 | - | - | 14 | TRBV6-5 | TGTGCCAGCAGATTAGCGGTGGGGACAGATACGCAGTATTTT | CASRLAVGTDTQYF